The 26 T cell receptor beta chains below come from one sample, sequenced in a study of blood T cell repertoires in COVID-19. The protocol was immunoSEQ multiplex PCR, while the TCRdb copy is restricted to in-frame clones and leaves out a portion. The table includes roughly 120,000 clones, roughly 90% detected once. Sequencing input: peripheral blood. The receptors were gathered from a man aged 50 to 59 with COVID-19, enrolled during active disease.

The chain joins TRBV4-1 to TRBJ2-3; TRBD2 matches at 12 bases. Germline CDR1 reads MGHRA; CDR2 reads YSYEKL. The CDR3 sequence is 16 residues long. V was pared by 4 bases and J by 3 bases, with 5 bases of the junction left unmatched. The CDR3 nucleotides read TGCGCCAGCAGCCGGCTACTAGCGGGAGGAACAGATACGCAGTATTTT. Protein: CASSRLLAGGTDTQYF.

In DNA form, the CDR3 reads TGTGCCTGGAGTGTTTTAGCGTGGGCCGGGGAGCTGTTTTTT. Protein: CAWSVLAWAGELFF. The chain combines TRBV30 with TRBJ2-2, with D maybe TRBD2 (5 bases). Germline loops: CDR1 GTSNPN, CDR2 SVGIG (reference sequence). This CDR3 comprises 14 residues. The V end was cut by 0 bases, the J end by 6 bases, with 11 bases between.

The chain employs TRBV7-3 and TRBJ2-1; 8 bases are a match to TRBD2. The germline CDR1 and CDR2 sequences are SGHTA and FQGTGA. The CDR3 is 17 residues long. V shed 0 bases, J shed 3 bases, and the junction held 7 bases outside the gene matches. CDR3 amino acids: CASSLTGTSGDYNEQFF. CDR3 DNA sequence: TGTGCCAGCAGCTTAACCGGCACTAGCGGAGACTACAATGAGCAGTTCTTC. Variable domain in full (rest from reference TRBV7-3 and TRBJ2-1): GAGVSQTPSNKVTEKGKYVELRCDPISGHTALYWYRQSLGQGPEFLIYFQGTGAADDSGLPNDRFFAVRPEGSVSTLKIQRTERGDSAVYLCASSLTGTSGDYNEQFFGPGTRLTVL.

V is TRBV28 and J is TRBJ2-7, with 7 nucleotides matching TRBD2. V shed 9 bases, J shed 7 bases, and the junction held 12 bases outside the gene matches. Looked up from germline, CDR1 is MDHEN and CDR2 is SYDVKM. The CDR3 contains 13 residues. The CDR3 DNA follows: TGTGCCAGTGATACGGGGGGAGTATGGGAGCAGTACTTC. Translation: CASDTGGVWEQYF.

The chain carries TRBV7-8 and TRBJ2-5, with 7 bases that match TRBD1. Germline trimming cut 3 bases from V and 3 bases from J; bases unmatched to any gene: 16. The CDR3 is made up of 18 amino acids. CDR1 is SGHVS and CDR2 is FQNEAQ in the germline V gene. CDR3 residues: CASSFSTGIVGRKETQYF. CDR3 sequence (DNA): TGTGCCAGCAGCTTTTCGACAGGGATCGTAGGCAGGAAAGAGACCCAGTACTTC.

There are a few counts of this clone. The chain recombines TRBV2 with TRBJ1-1; D possibly corresponds to TRBD1 (5 bases). The CDR3 has 14 amino acids. In germline, CDR1 is SNHLY, CDR2 FYNNEI. The V and J ends lost 6 bases and 1 base respectively, with 12 bases between them. CDR3 region: CASRPDGQNTEAFF. The CDR3, as DNA: TGTGCCAGCAGGCCGGACGGACAGAACACTGAAGCTTTCTTT.

CDR3 in amino acids: CSVDHYGDRGNGYTF. The CDR3 DNA is TGCAGCGTTGATCATTACGGGGACAGGGGGAATGGCTACACCTTC. The chain couples TRBV29-1 to TRBJ1-2, with TRBD1 matching 11 bases. The V gene end was trimmed by 3 bases and the J gene end by 6 bases; junction bases not matched to a gene: 9. Germline loops: CDR1 SQVTM, CDR2 ANQGSEA. This CDR3 comprises 15 residues.

The rearrangement links TRBV3-1 (or the pseudogene TRBV3-2) to TRBJ2-3; 10 bases fit TRBD2. Germline V gives CDR1 LGHDT, CDR2 YNNKEL (reference sequence). The CDR3 consists of 15 residues. Trimming cost V 0 bases and J 8 bases; bases outside gene matches: 5. The CDR3 sequence is CASSQDSGRAGTQYF. The CDR3 DNA sequence: TGTGCCAGCAGCCAAGACAGCGGGAGGGCCGGTACGCAGTATTTT.

The rearrangement links TRBV6-5 to TRBJ2-2, with D hard to call. Germline assignment: CDR1 MNHEY and CDR2 SVGAGI. The CDR3 covers 13 residues. Trimming cost V 8 bases and J 4 bases, with 11 bases left between them. The CDR3 region has the DNA TGTGCCAGCCGTCGTAGCAGCACCGGGGAGCTGTTTTTT. Translated, it gives CASRRSSTGELFF.

The V call is TRBV5-1, the J call TRBJ2-5; TRBD2 matches at 8 bases. CDR1 and CDR2 (germline): SGHRS, YFSETQ. CDR3 length equals 16 residues. The trim removed 0 bases at V and 1 base at J, leaving 5 bases unmatched. The CDR3 sequence is CASSLGLSGIQETQYF. CDR3 sequence (DNA): TGCGCCAGCAGCTTGGGACTTAGCGGGATCCAAGAGACCCAGTACTTC.

The chain couples TRBV19 to TRBJ2-3; D perhaps matches TRBD1 (6 bases). From germline, CDR1 is LNHDA and CDR2 SQIVND (reference sequence). The CDR3 sequence is 14 residues long. Trimming left V 3 bases short and J 2 bases short, with 9 bases between. The CDR3 DNA is TGTGCCAGTAGTATCAGGGGCGCCACAGATACGCAGTATTTT. This codes for CASSIRGATDTQYF.

The chain employs TRBV23-1 and TRBJ2-5, with D possibly matching TRBD1 (5 bases). TRBV23-1 is filed as an ORF, its function uncertain. The ends were cut back, 1 base at V and 0 bases at J, with 12 bases in the middle. The CDR3 covers 16 residues. The CDR3 DNA is TGCGCCAGCAGTCAATTTGAACAGGAGAACCAAGAGACCCAGTACTTC. Protein: CASSQFEQENQETQYF.

This clone was picked up a small number of times. This rearrangement joins TRBV5-1 to TRBJ2-2; D gene uncertain. The CDR3 consists of 13 residues. Germline V gene sequence: CDR1 SGHRS, CDR2 YFSETQ. V was trimmed by 6 bases and J by 7 bases, leaving 13 bases between them. In nucleotides, the CDR3 is TGCGCCAGCACACAACTACTCGGCGGGGAGCTGTTTTTT. Translating gives CASTQLLGGELFF.

Only one count was recorded for this clone. V is TRBV30 and J is TRBJ1-1, with a weak D call TRBD1 (5 bases). V was cut by 5 bases and J by 3 bases, with 22 bases left in between. From germline, CDR1 is GTSNPN and CDR2 SVGIG (reference sequence). This CDR3 contains 16 residues. For the CDR3, the DNA is TGTGCCTGGGGCCAGGGTCAGGCTGCAGTGTACACTGAAGCTTTCTTT. Translation gives CAWGQGQAAVYTEAFF.

This chain joins TRBV18 and TRBJ2-5; D may be TRBD2 (6 bases). CDR1 and CDR2 from the germline V gene are KGHSH and LQKENI. V was clipped by 5 bases and J by 4 bases, with 17 bases between them. The CDR3 length is 15 residues. The CDR3 loop reads CASSTAGGVAETQYF. CDR3 DNA sequence: TGTGCCAGCTCAACCGCCGGCGGGGTGGCAGAGACCCAGTACTTC.

The V call is TRBV20-1, the J call TRBJ2-1, with 12 bases identical to TRBD2. Germline V CDR1 and CDR2: DFQATT, SNEGSKA (reference sequence). J was trimmed by 5 bases and V by 3 bases; bases with no gene match: 2. The CDR3 loop spans 14 amino acids. CDR3 loop: CSASTSGRHNEQFF. The CDR3 nucleotides are TGCAGTGCTAGTACTAGCGGGAGGCACAATGAGCAGTTCTTC.

This clone was detected only a few times. The chain joins TRBV18 to TRBJ2-4; D not certain. CDR1 KGHSH and CDR2 LQKENI come from the germline V gene. The CDR3 runs 14 residues. The germline V and J ends were trimmed by 3 bases and 0 bases, with 6 bases remaining between them. The CDR3, as DNA: TGTGCCAGCTCACCCGGTGTAGCCAAAAACATTCAGTACTTC. It specifies CASSPGVAKNIQYF.

The V call is TRBV30, the J call TRBJ1-2; 9 positions agree with TRBD1. Germline CDR1 and CDR2: GTSNPN and SVGIG (reference sequence). The length of the CDR3 is 14 residues. V gave up 3 bases and J gave up 7 bases; unmatched junction bases: 9. The CDR3 DNA follows: TGTGCCTGGAGGATAACAGGGGGCGCGGCTGGCTACACCTTC. It encodes CAWRITGGAAGYTF. The full variable domain, completed using reference TRBV30 and TRBJ1-2, is SQTIHQWPATLVQPVGSPLSLECTVEGTSNPNLYWYRQAAGRGLQLLFYSVGIGQISSEVPQNLSASRPQDRQFILSSKKLLLSDSGFYLCAWRITGGAAGYTFGSGTRLTVV.

This clone was detected once. The rearrangement uses TRBV7-8 and TRBJ1-2; weak D call: TRBD1 (6 bases). This CDR3 contains 16 residues. Germline V lookup: CDR1 SGHVS, CDR2 FQNEAQ. The germline V and J ends were trimmed by 0 bases and 4 bases, with 15 bases remaining between them. The CDR3 coding sequence is TGTGCCAGCAGCTTAGCTACTCCAGGGGTTGCCTATGGCTACACCTTC. Amino acids: CASSLATPGVAYGYTF.

The rearrangement uses TRBV9 and TRBJ2-2; 8 bases are a match to TRBD1. V lost 2 bases to trimming and J lost 7 bases; unmatched junction nucleotides: 7. This CDR3 is built from 15 residues. The germline V gene has CDR1 SGDLS and CDR2 YYNGEE. The CDR3 DNA follows: TGTGCCAGCAGCGTCCTGGACAGGGCGATCGGGGAGCTGTTTTTT. Encoded protein: CASSVLDRAIGELFF.

The V gene is TRBV29-1, the J gene TRBJ2-1; TRBD2 matches 8 bases. The germline CDR1 and CDR2 sequences are SQVTM and ANQGSEA. The ends lost 1 base at V and 0 bases at J; junction bases unmatched: 5. The CDR3 is made up of 16 amino acids. The CDR3 bases are TGCAGCGTTGAAGGACTAGCGCCACGCTCCTACAATGAGCAGTTCTTC. Amino acid sequence: CSVEGLAPRSYNEQFF.

V usage is TRBV28 and J usage is TRBJ1-2; D remains unclear. Germline assignment: CDR1 MDHEN and CDR2 SYDVKM. The CDR3 loop spans 15 amino acids. Deletions cut 2 bases from V and 2 bases from J, with 12 bases between. The CDR3 nucleotides are TGTGCCAGCAGTTTAGAACCGAACAGAAACTATGGCTACACCTTC. Amino acids: CASSLEPNRNYGYTF.

V gene TRBV5-5 combines with J gene TRBJ2-5, with D possibly being TRBD2 (6 bases). The V end was cut by 6 bases, the J end by 7 bases, with 19 bases between. Germline assignment: CDR1 SGHKS and CDR2 YYEKEE (reference sequence). The CDR3 runs to 14 residues. CDR3 bases: TGTGCCAGCAACGTCGGGACTCACAAAGGGACCCAGTACTTC. Amino acid sequence: CASNVGTHKGTQYF.

The chain is built from TRBV28 and TRBJ2-7, with D possibly matching TRBD1 (7 bases). This CDR3 has 12 amino acids. Germline lookup yields CDR1 MDHEN and CDR2 SYDVKM. The DNA of the CDR3 is TGTGGCGTGACAGGGAGGTCCTACGAGCAGTACTTC. Translating gives CGVTGRSYEQYF.

This chain links TRBV7-8 with TRBJ2-7; 9 bases match TRBD1. The CDR3 runs to 15 residues. V was clipped by 0 bases and J by 3 bases; unmatched bases: 3. CDR1 is SGHVS, CDR2 FQNEAQ, per germline. CDR3 sequence (DNA): TGTGCCAGCAGCTTAGCCGCGACAGGGGGCTACGAGCAGTACGTC. This gives the protein CASSLAATGGYEQYV.

This clone was detected a few times. J is TRBJ2-2 and V is TRBV2, with 9 nucleotides matching TRBD2. Per the germline V gene, CDR1 is SNHLY and CDR2 is FYNNEI. The CDR3 spans 15 residues. V dropped 4 bases and J dropped 6; count of bases not matched to a gene: 6. Written as DNA, the CDR3 is TGTGCCAGCAGTGTTGCTGGCGGGAGGGCCGGGGAGCTGTTTTTT. Translating it yields CASSVAGGRAGELFF.